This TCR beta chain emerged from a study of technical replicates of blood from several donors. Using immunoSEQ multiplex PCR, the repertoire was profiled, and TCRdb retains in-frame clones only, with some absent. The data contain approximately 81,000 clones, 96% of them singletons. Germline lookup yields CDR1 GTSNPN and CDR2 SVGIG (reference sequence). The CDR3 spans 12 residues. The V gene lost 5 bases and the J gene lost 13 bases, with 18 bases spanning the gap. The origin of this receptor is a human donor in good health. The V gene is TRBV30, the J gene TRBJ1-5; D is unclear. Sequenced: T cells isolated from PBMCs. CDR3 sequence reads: CAWESLGGPQHF. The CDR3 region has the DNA TGTGCCTGGGAGTCCTTGGGAGGTCCGCAGCATTTT.